The source of this T cell receptor beta chain is a study of beta chain features in type 1 diabetes. The sample holds a few counts of this clone. Its antigen remains unidentified. General study findings and limits: Cells that show high TCR expression could be over-represented by cDNA sequencing. Type 1 diabetes patients had TCRB CDR3s that were shorter (moderately but significantly so) in all four CD4+ subsets. Whether HLA type influences TCRB rearrangement remained unresolved here.

Using CD45RO/CCR7/CD25/CD127/CD95/CD27, CD4+ naive, central memory, regulatory and stem cell-like memory cells were sorted. All of the isolated RNA was reverse transcribed, so expressed TCRB transcripts were sequenced. It was found that naive, central memory and regulatory T cell samples averaged about 3.57 million reads. The protocol was immunoSEQ multiplex PCR, while the TCRdb copy is restricted to in-frame clones and leaves out a portion. The sample has 300,000 or so clones, 9.3% seen once; the top ten hold 1%. The TCR originated in a man aged 30 to 39 with type 1 diabetes. Material for sequencing was central memory CD4+ T cells from blood.

CDR3 bases: TGTGCCAGCAGCTCCAACAGCCAGCAGCCCCAGCATTTT. Its translation is CASSSNSQQPQHF. J is TRBJ1-5 and V is TRBV5-6; D unclear. V was trimmed by 3 bases and J by 7 bases, leaving 11 bases between them. Germline V gene data show CDR1 as SGHDT and CDR2 as YYEEEE. CDR3 length: 13 amino acids.